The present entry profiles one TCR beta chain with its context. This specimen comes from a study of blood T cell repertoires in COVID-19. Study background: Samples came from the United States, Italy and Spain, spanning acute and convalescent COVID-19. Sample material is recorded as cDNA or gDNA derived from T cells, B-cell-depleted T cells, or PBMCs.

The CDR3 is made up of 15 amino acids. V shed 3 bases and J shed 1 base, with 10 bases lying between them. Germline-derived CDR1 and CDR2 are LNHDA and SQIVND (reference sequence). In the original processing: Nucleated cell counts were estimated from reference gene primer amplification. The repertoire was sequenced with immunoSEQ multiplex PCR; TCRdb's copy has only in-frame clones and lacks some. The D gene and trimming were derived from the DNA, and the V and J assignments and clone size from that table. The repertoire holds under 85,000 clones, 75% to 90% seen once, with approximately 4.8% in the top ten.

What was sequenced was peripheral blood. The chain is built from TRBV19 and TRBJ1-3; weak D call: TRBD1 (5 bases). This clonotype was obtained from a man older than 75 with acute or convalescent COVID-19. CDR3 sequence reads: CASSIRGTSGNTIYF. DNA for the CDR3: TGTGCCAGTAGTATTAGGGGTACGTCTGGAAACACCATATATTTT.